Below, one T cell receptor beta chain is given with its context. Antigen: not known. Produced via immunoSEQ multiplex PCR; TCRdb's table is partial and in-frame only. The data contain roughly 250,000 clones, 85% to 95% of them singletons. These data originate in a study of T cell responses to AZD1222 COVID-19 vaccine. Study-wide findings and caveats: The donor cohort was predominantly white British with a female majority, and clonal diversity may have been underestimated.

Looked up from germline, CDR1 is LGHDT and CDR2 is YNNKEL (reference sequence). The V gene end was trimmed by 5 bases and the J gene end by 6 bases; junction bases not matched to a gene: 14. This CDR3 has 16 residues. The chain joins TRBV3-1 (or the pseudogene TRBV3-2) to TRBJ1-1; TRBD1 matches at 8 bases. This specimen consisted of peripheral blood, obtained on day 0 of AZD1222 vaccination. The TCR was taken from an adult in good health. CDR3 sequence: CASSFWGLQGGAEAFF. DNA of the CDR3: TGTGCCAGCAGCTTTTGGGGCTTACAGGGGGGCGCTGAAGCTTTCTTT.